The rows below give T cell receptor beta chains drawn from one sample of a study of glioma-infiltrating T cells. TCRdb recomputed calls from the multiplex PCR reads with MiXCR, one row per CDR3 protein. The data contain about 210,000 distinct CDR3 sequences, over 25% of them singletons. Sequenced sample: glioma tissue, nonneoplastic brain tissue, or PBMCs (not recorded which). The receptors shown here come from a human donor with low-grade glioma or glioblastoma, undergoing nonglioma brain surgery, or in good health (not recorded which). CDR3s include the opening cysteine and the closing phenylalanine or tryptophan. Each record gives: CDR3 protein, J gene, D gene, V gene. The D gene is left open where the match is weak.

cdr3_aa: CASSSPSGRNTDTQYF; j_call: TRBJ2-3; d_call: TRBD2; v_call: TRBV6-1
cdr3_aa: CASSLAGGSSDTQYF; j_call: TRBJ2-3; d_call: TRBD2; v_call: TRBV7-9
cdr3_aa: CASSFEWGLNSPLHF; j_call: TRBJ1-6; d_call: -; v_call: TRBV27
cdr3_aa: CASSLVFRNRGRYEQYF; j_call: TRBJ2-7; d_call: TRBD1; v_call: TRBV3-1
cdr3_aa: CASSLDGKPQETQYF; j_call: TRBJ2-5; d_call: -; v_call: TRBV11-2
cdr3_aa: CASSTLAEQYF; j_call: TRBJ2-7; d_call: -; v_call: TRBV7-9
cdr3_aa: CASSQTERVNAEAFF; j_call: TRBJ1-1; d_call: -; v_call: TRBV6-1
cdr3_aa: CASRSDSLVGDTQYF; j_call: TRBJ2-3; d_call: -; v_call: TRBV12-3/TRBV12-4
cdr3_aa: CASGLREETQYF; j_call: TRBJ2-5; d_call: -; v_call: TRBV12-5
cdr3_aa: CASRGLADNEKFF; j_call: TRBJ2-1; d_call: -; v_call: TRBV6-2/TRBV6-3
cdr3_aa: CSARKRPNEQFF; j_call: TRBJ2-1; d_call: -; v_call: TRBV20-1
cdr3_aa: CASSISPTSGRITSTDTQYF; j_call: TRBJ2-3; d_call: TRBD2; v_call: TRBV12-3/TRBV12-4
cdr3_aa: CATHAGLASSEQYF; j_call: TRBJ2-7; d_call: TRBD2; v_call: TRBV10-3
cdr3_aa: CSARSLAGDSYEQYF; j_call: TRBJ2-7; d_call: -; v_call: TRBV20-1
cdr3_aa: CASSRDREGTQYF; j_call: TRBJ2-5; d_call: TRBD1; v_call: TRBV7-2
cdr3_aa: CASSLWPPDEQYF; j_call: TRBJ2-7; d_call: -; v_call: TRBV12-3/TRBV12-4
cdr3_aa: CASSEGGGEQYF; j_call: TRBJ2-7; d_call: -; v_call: TRBV19
cdr3_aa: CASSFGDGLTYNEQFF; j_call: TRBJ2-1; d_call: -; v_call: TRBV12-3/TRBV12-4
cdr3_aa: CASSYEGTGSYEQYF; j_call: TRBJ2-7; d_call: TRBD1; v_call: TRBV6-2/TRBV6-3
cdr3_aa: CASSIGGTSGSYEQYF; j_call: TRBJ2-7; d_call: TRBD2; v_call: TRBV19
cdr3_aa: CASSPFELTDTQYF; j_call: TRBJ2-3; d_call: -; v_call: TRBV5-4
cdr3_aa: CASSLARTGLDTQYF; j_call: TRBJ2-3; d_call: TRBD1; v_call: TRBV7-2
cdr3_aa: CSVEGTIGTDTQYF; j_call: TRBJ2-3; d_call: -; v_call: TRBV29-1
cdr3_aa: CASTLSGRAFETQYF; j_call: TRBJ2-5; d_call: TRBD2; v_call: TRBV7-8
cdr3_aa: CASSRVRGSQETKYF; j_call: TRBJ2-5; d_call: -; v_call: TRBV7-2
cdr3_aa: CASRSLRGQQYF; j_call: TRBJ2-7; d_call: -; v_call: TRBV6-1
cdr3_aa: CASSQELQGWARANVLTF; j_call: TRBJ2-6; d_call: -; v_call: TRBV4-2
cdr3_aa: CASRGNGANVLTF; j_call: TRBJ2-6; d_call: -; v_call: TRBV19
cdr3_aa: CASGSGTPNLGELFF; j_call: TRBJ2-2; d_call: -; v_call: TRBV12-5
cdr3_aa: CASSQAPYNEQFF; j_call: TRBJ2-1; d_call: -; v_call: TRBV16
cdr3_aa: CASGGSSYEQYF; j_call: TRBJ2-7; d_call: TRBD2; v_call: TRBV7-9
cdr3_aa: CAIWTDLTDTQYF; j_call: TRBJ2-3; d_call: -; v_call: TRBV10-3
cdr3_aa: CASSSTGTYPYEQYF; j_call: TRBJ2-7; d_call: -; v_call: TRBV7-2
cdr3_aa: CASRATYSDHEQYF; j_call: TRBJ2-7; d_call: -; v_call: TRBV11-1
cdr3_aa: CASSQATDAPGYQPQHF; j_call: TRBJ1-5; d_call: -; v_call: TRBV4-2
cdr3_aa: CASSSRRDYNEQFF; j_call: TRBJ2-1; d_call: TRBD2; v_call: TRBV6-1
cdr3_aa: CSAKSGLSSYEQYF; j_call: TRBJ2-7; d_call: TRBD2; v_call: TRBV20-1
cdr3_aa: CATSRELAGGWNEQFF; j_call: TRBJ2-1; d_call: TRBD2; v_call: TRBV15
cdr3_aa: CASSYSPVAGGHYEQYF; j_call: TRBJ2-7; d_call: TRBD2; v_call: TRBV6-2/TRBV6-3
cdr3_aa: CASSALGVVYNEQFF; j_call: TRBJ2-1; d_call: -; v_call: TRBV2
cdr3_aa: CASSLVGRVDEKLFF; j_call: TRBJ1-4; d_call: -; v_call: TRBV5-1
cdr3_aa: CASSQGTSGIDEQYF; j_call: TRBJ2-7; d_call: TRBD2; v_call: TRBV4-3
cdr3_aa: CASSLTTGGRYEQYF; j_call: TRBJ2-7; d_call: TRBD1; v_call: TRBV27
cdr3_aa: CASSRPPGQDTDTQYF; j_call: TRBJ2-3; d_call: TRBD1; v_call: TRBV5-4
cdr3_aa: CASSMGQVGTEAFF; j_call: TRBJ1-1; d_call: -; v_call: TRBV19
cdr3_aa: CASRSRQGARGYTF; j_call: TRBJ1-2; d_call: TRBD1; v_call: TRBV27
cdr3_aa: CASSPLWGEAGELFF; j_call: TRBJ2-2; d_call: -; v_call: TRBV27
cdr3_aa: CASSPLQGSSYEQYF; j_call: TRBJ2-7; d_call: -; v_call: TRBV18
cdr3_aa: CAISEHFSYEQYF; j_call: TRBJ2-7; d_call: -; v_call: TRBV10-3
cdr3_aa: CASSYPDHEQYF; j_call: TRBJ2-7; d_call: -; v_call: TRBV6-2/TRBV6-3
cdr3_aa: CATIALASGYNEQFF; j_call: TRBJ2-1; d_call: TRBD2; v_call: TRBV12-3/TRBV12-4
cdr3_aa: CASISGVDSGANVLTF; j_call: TRBJ2-6; d_call: -; v_call: TRBV3-1